This T cell receptor (beta chain) came from a study of long-term antiretroviral therapy in people with HIV. In its sample, this clone was seen a few times. immunoSEQ v3.0 was run at survey level. Produced via immunoSEQ multiplex PCR; TCRdb's table is partial and in-frame only. The sample has around 12,000 clones, roughly four fifths seen once. The sample in question was unsorted PBMCs, obtained 0.5 years before starting antiretroviral therapy. The TCR sequence derives from a middle-aged woman with HIV.

DNA of the CDR3: TGTGCCAGCGCCACCGGGACGGACTCCCGGGAGCAGTACTTC. This sequence encodes CASATGTDSREQYF. This sequence joins TRBV7-9 and TRBJ2-7; D may match TRBD1 or TRBD2 (5 bases each). The CDR3 spans 14 residues. Germline V gene data show CDR1 as SEHNR and CDR2 as FQNEAQ (reference sequence). V lost 8 bases to trimming and J lost 7 bases, with 21 bases between them.